This T cell receptor beta chain was profiled in a study of long-term antiretroviral therapy in people with HIV (dated by TCRdb to between 2022 and 2023). Context from the whole study: The earliest samples were collected about a decade before the 2015 WHO recommendation for immediate ART, when ART was typically delayed until CD4 counts fell. A total of 192 cryopreserved PBMC samples came from roughly 30 adults with confirmed HIV infection and were collected serially over a mean of roughly 6 years (range 1-12). Among the 30 to 35 participants with HIV, eleven to twelve were female. A retrospective serial study tested whether changes in peripheral blood TRB repertoire composition and diversity were associated with ART initiation and durable HIV suppression. No cross-contamination during QIAcube processing was seen in test extractions of a monoclonal T-cell line run alongside roughly 35 polyclonal samples.

Points the paper makes about the study in general: The repertoire was dominated across all time points by expanded TRB clones identified before ART initiation, although this dominance was seen to fluctuate and to decrease in many PLHIV after ART. Starting ART was linked to a significant rise in TRB diversity, yet even with long-term ART the diversity remained significantly lower than in transplant donor controls. Because pre-ART samples had limited cell numbers, profiling was done on unsorted PBMC rather than on sorted CD4+ and CD8+ T cells. Owing to limited PBMC availability, only the TCR beta chain was sequenced, without alpha chain pairing. No data were available on ART adherence, viral resistance or therapy changes, limiting inferences about post-ART repertoire changes. Samples dated from about 2004 to 2018, and the ART regimens used may be less effective than current ones. CDR3 length ranges in HIV repertoires were narrower than in controls, and network structure suggested an antigen-experienced repertoire with only a slight naive shift after ART.

Participants were included only if at least one PBMC sample before ART initiation and at least two post-ART samples were available. Treatment was received in the United States of America by all participants with HIV. Before DNA extraction, cryopreserved samples containing about 1-10 million PBMC were thawed and washed. At the time of the earliest PBMC sample, participants with HIV were aged between roughly 20 and 55 years. PBMC samples from each participant spanned 1-4 timepoints before ART initiation and 2-8 timepoints after ART initiation, with a median of 7 samples. For every participant, serial HIV viral load, CD4+ T-cell count, ART history and demographic data were obtained. Using a Qiagen kit on a QIAcube, genomic DNA was extracted from unsorted PBMC, with samples processed in batches of 12. Trimming costs V 5 bases and J 9 bases, and their ends lie 14 bases apart. From cysteine to phenylalanine, the CDR3 is 13 amino acids long. Only the CDR3 DNA is retained, 39 bases long and in frame from the first base. For CDR1 and CDR2, the germline V gene lists MNHEY and SVGAGI.

Sequencing of the TRB variable region was done with the immunoSEQ hsTCRB v3.0 assay at survey level resolution. TRB sequencing targeted a depth of 40,000-50,000 T-cell genomes per sample. Pooled TRB libraries were sequenced on an Illumina MiSeq with a v3 150-cycle kit. As for how the authors treated the data: Repertoire analysis was performed in R inside a reproducible Nextflow workflow that covered QC, data transformation and analysis. Custom analyses were implemented in LymphoSeq2, an R package for AIRR-Seq data exploration. A few samples yielding fewer than 5000 total TRB sequences were excluded, leaving around 200 analyzed HIV repertoires. Among the roughly 190 retained HIV repertoires, 55 to 65 were collected before ART initiation and roughly 130 after ART initiation. Repertoires were downsampled to 5000 TRB nucleotide sequences, with summary statistics averaged over 100 downsampling iterations. The analysis kept only TRB sequences whose CDR3 regions were at least seven amino acids long. A Shannon entropy-derived clonality score and the Gini coefficient were used to measure diversity. In repertoire networks, the top 5000 CDR3 amino acid sequences were linked whenever an edit distance of one separated two sequences. Antigen specificity groups and MHC restriction were predicted for TRB CDR3 amino acid sequences with GLIPH2. To flag known associations with CMV, EBV, HIV or tissue antigens, CDR3 amino acid sequences were compared against VDJdb and McPAS-TCR. Pre-ART, post-ART and control groups were compared with Wilcoxon signed-rank tests and Holm-Bonferroni correction. In TCRdb, the immuneACCESS table is reduced to in-frame sequences with V and J assigned. These tables do not hold every clone; where another copy was compared, an unresolved V gene accounts for under half, and the others remain unexplained. V and J calls and clone size are given by that table; D and trimming were obtained from the DNA. Across this sample there are more than 25,000 clones, with 87% seen only once. Roughly 1% of the sample lies in the top ten.

As regards this clone: Its antigen is currently not known. Within one base of it there is no much larger clone, and no base qualities were kept.

This chain joins TRBV6-5 to TRBJ2-1; 7 matching bases give a weak D call of TRBD2. This material consisted of unsorted PBMCs, taken 2 years after starting antiretroviral therapy. This TCR was sampled from a man between 50 and 59 years old with HIV. The CDR3 protein sequence reads: CASSRGGAAEQFF. Read as DNA, the sequence is TGTGCCAGCAGTCGAGGGGGGGCCGCTGAGCAGTTCTTC.